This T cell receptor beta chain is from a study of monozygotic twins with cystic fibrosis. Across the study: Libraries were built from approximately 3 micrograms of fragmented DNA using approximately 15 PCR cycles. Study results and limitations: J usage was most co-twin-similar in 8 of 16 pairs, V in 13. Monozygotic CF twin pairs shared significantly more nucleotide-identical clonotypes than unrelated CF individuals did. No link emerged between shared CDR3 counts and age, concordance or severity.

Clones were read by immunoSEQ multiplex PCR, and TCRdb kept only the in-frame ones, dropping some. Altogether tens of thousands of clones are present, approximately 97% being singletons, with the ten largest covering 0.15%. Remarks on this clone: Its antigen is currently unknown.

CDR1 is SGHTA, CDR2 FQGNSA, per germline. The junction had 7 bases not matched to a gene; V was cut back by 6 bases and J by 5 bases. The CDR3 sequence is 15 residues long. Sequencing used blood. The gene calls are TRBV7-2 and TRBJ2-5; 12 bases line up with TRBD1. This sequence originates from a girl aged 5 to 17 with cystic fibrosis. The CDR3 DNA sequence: TGTGCCAGCAGTCGGGACAGGGGGCTGGGGGAGACCCAGTACTTC. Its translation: CASSRDRGLGETQYF.